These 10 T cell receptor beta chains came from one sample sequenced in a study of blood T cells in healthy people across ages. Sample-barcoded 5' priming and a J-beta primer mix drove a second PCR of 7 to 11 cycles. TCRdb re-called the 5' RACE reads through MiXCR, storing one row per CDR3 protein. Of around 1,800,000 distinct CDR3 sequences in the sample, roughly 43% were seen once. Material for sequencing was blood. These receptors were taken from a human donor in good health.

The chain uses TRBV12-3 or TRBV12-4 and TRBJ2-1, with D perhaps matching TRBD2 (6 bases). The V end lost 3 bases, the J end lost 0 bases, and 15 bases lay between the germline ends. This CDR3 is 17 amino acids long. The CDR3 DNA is TGTGCCAGCAGTTTGGGGCGGGGCCCGAGCTCCTACAATGAGCAGTTCTTC. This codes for CASSLGRGPSSYNEQFF.

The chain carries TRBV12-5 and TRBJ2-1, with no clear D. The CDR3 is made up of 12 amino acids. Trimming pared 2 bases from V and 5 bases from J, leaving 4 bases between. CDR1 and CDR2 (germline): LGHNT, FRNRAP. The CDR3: CASGLPHNEQFF. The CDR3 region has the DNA TGTGCTAGTGGTTTGCCCCACAATGAGCAGTTCTTC.

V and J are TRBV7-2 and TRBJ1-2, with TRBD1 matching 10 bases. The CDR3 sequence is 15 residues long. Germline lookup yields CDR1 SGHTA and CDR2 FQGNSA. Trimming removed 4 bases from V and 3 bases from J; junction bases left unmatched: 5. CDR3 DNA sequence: TGTGCCAGCAGCTCAGCGACAGGGGGCTACTATGGCTACACCTTC. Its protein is CASSSATGGYYGYTF.

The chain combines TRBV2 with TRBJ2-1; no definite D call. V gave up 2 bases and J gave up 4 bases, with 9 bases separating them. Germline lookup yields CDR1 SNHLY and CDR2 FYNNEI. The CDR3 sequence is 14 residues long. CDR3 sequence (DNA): TGTGCCAGCAGTGAACGGAGCATATACAATGAGCAGTTCTTC. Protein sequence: CASSERSIYNEQFF.

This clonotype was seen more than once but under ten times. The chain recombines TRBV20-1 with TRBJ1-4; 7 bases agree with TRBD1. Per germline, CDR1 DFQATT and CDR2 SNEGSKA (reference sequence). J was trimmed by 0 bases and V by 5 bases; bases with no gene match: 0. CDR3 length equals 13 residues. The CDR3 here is CSAGTATNEKLFF. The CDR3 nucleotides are TGCAGTGCTGGGACAGCAACTAATGAAAAACTGTTTTTT.

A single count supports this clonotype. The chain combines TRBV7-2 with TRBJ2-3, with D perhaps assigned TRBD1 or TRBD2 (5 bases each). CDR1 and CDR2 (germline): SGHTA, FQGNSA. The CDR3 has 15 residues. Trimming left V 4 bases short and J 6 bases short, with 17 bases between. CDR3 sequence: CASSSLGTGSDTQYF. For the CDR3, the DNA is TGTGCCAGCAGCTCGCTGGGGACCGGATCTGATACGCAGTATTTT.

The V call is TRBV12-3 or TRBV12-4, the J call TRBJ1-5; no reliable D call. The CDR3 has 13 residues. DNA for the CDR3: TGTGCGAGCGGGCGGTTAGACAATCAGCCCCAGCATTTT. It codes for CASGRLDNQPQHF.

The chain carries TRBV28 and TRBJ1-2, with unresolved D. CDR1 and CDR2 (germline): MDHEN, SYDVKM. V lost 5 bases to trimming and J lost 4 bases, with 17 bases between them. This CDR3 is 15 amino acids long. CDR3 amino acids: CASSDPPAETYGYTF. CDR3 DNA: TGTGCCAGCAGTGACCCACCGGCAGAGACCTATGGCTACACCTTC.

The CDR3 spells CASRNTSSTDTQYF. The CDR3 DNA follows: TGCGCCAGCAGAAACACTTCTAGCACAGATACGCAGTATTTT. V gene TRBV5-1 combines with J gene TRBJ2-3; D is ambiguous. The germline V gene has CDR1 SGHRS and CDR2 YFSETQ. V lost 5 bases and J 0 bases, leaving 10 bases between the germline ends. This CDR3 region has 14 residues. Full variable domain (missing parts from reference TRBV5-1 and TRBJ2-3): KAGVTQTPRYLIKTRGQQVTLSCSPISGHRSVSWYQQTPGQGLQFLFEYFSETQRNKGNFPGRFSGRQFSNSRSEMNVSTLELGDSALYLCASRNTSSTDTQYFGPGTRLTVL.

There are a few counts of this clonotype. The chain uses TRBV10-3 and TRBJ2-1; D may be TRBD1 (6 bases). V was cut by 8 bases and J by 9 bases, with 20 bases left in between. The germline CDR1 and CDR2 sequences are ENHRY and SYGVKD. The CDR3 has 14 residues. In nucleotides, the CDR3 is TGTGCCATCTCCCCAGGGACACCGTTAGGTGAGCAGTTCTTC. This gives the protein CAISPGTPLGEQFF.